This T cell receptor beta chain was sequenced during a study of blood T cell repertoires in COVID-19. Overall study context: Some COVID-19 samples were acute and others convalescent; all came from the United States, Italy and Spain.

This table comes from immunoSEQ multiplex PCR, and its TCRdb copy is limited to in-frame clones, with some not included. The top ten hold around 25% of the sample, which has over 200,000 clones, roughly 88% seen once. Germline V gives CDR1 SGHRS, CDR2 YFSETQ. This CDR3 contains 13 residues. Trimming removed 1 base at V and 5 bases at J, with 8 bases between. The TCR originated in a middle-aged man with acute or convalescent COVID-19. V and J are TRBV5-1 and TRBJ2-3; no firm D call. Sequenced material: peripheral blood. The CDR3 nucleotides read TGCGCCAGCAGCTTGACAGCCCAAGATACGCAGTATTTT. Amino acids: CASSLTAQDTQYF.